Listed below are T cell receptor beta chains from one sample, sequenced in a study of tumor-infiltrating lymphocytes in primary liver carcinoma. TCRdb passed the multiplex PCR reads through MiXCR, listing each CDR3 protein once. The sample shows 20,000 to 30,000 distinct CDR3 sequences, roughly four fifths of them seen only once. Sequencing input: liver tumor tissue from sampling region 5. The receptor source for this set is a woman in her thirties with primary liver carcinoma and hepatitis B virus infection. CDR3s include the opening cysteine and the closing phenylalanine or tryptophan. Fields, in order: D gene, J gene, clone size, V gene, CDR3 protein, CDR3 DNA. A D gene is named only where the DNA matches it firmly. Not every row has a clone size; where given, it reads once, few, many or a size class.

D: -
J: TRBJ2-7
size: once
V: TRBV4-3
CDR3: CASSRGNACEQYF
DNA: TGCGCCAGCAGCCGGGGAAACGCTTGCGAGCAGTACTTC

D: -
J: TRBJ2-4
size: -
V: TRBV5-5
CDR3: CGSSLVGMRVGSDIQYF
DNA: TGTGGTAGCAGCTTAGTAGGAATGAGGGTGGGGTCGGACATTCAGTACTTC

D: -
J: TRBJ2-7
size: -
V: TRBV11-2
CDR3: CASNSLLGTVNSHEHYF
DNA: TGTGCCAGCAACTCCCTACTGGGGACGGTGAACTCCCACGAGCATTACTTC

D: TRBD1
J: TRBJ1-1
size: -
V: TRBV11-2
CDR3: CASSARDRGCKRWSDTEPFF
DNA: TGTGCCAGCAGCGCTCGGGACAGGGGGTGCAAGAGGTGGAGTGACACTGAACCTTTCTTT

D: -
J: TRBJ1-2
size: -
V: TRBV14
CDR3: CASSHPQLSGYAF
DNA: TGTGCCAGCAGTCATCCCCAGCTGAGTGGCTACGCCTTC

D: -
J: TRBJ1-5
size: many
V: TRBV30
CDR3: CAWSVKGGGNQPQHF
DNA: TGTGCCTGGAGTGTAAAGGGAGGGGGAAATCAGCCCCAGCATTTT

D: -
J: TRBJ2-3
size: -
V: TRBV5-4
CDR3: CASGVDGLPPPTDTQYF
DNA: TGTGCCAGCGGCGTAGACGGACTCCCTCCGCCCACAGATACGCAGTATTTT

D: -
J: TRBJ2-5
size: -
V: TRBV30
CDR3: CACSVVETQYF
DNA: TGTGCCTGTAGTGTCGTAGAGACCCAGTACTTC

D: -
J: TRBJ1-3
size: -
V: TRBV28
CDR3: CDSSFRGSGNTIYF
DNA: TGTGACAGCAGTTTCCGGGGCTCCGGAAACACCATATATTTT

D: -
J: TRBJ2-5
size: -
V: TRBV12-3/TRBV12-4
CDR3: CACSTHPENEETQYF
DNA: TGTGCCTGCAGCACCCACCCCGAGAACGAAGAGACCCAGTACTTC

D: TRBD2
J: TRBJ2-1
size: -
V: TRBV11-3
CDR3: CASSQTSGVYNEQFF
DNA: TGTGCCAGCAGCCAGACTAGCGGAGTTTACAATGAGCAGTTCTTC

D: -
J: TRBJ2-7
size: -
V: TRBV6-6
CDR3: CASSSLEGSYNEQYF
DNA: TGTGCCAGCAGCTCCTTGGAAGGCTCCTACAATGAACAGTACTTC

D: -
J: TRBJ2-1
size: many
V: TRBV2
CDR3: CASSGESGNEQFF
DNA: TGTGCCAGCAGTGGTGAGTCTGGGAATGAGCAGTTCTTC

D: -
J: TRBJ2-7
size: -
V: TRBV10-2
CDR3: CASRRTTNSYEQYF
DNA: TGCGCCAGCAGAAGGACAACCAATTCATACGAGCAGTACTTC

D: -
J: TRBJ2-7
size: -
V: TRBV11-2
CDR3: CAGSPSNTGERYF
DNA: TGTGCCGGCAGCCCCTCGAATACGGGCGAACGGTACTTC

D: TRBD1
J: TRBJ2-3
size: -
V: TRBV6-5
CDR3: CSTRDIGTGTGTQYF
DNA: TGTTCCACCAGGGACATTGGGACAGGGACAGGTACGCAGTATTTT

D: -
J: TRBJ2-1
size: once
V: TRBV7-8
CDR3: CVSSPPRGGEYNEQFF
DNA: TGTGTCAGCAGCCCCCCTCGGGGCGGAGAGTACAATGAGCAGTTCTTC

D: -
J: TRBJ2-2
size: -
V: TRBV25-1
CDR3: CALRGASSPCTGELFF
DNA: TGTGCCCTTCGTGGCGCTTCGTCGCCTTGCACCGGGGAGCTGTTTTTT

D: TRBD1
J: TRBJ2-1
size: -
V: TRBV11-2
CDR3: CANSLEQGARRERGHYNEQFF
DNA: TGTGCCAACAGCTTAGAACAGGGGGCGAGGCGGGAAAGGGGGCACTATAATGAGCAGTTCTTC

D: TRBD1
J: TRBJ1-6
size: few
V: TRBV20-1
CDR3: CSAKTGQGNSPLHF
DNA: TGCAGTGCTAAGACCGGACAGGGTAATTCACCCCTCCACTTT

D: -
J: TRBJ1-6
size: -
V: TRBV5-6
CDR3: CARSLVALGSYLHF
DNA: TGTGCCAGAAGCTTGGTAGCACTGGGATCATACCTCCACTTT

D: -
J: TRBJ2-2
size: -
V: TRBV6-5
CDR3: CASSYSSSASRQTVELFF
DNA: TGTGCCAGCAGTTACTCGAGCAGCGCCTCAAGACAAACCGTGGAGCTGTTTTTT